This paragraph reports one T cell receptor (beta chain). The antigen is undetermined. The sample originates from a study of cytomegalovirus exposure and HLA in healthy donors. General observations from the study: Most likely, a cluster of highly shared sequence variants arose as a sequencing artifact.

Researchers ran the PCR with 60 Vbeta and 13 Jbeta primers. Sequenced by immunoSEQ multiplex PCR; TCRdb stores in-frame clones only, minus some. Of approximately 180,000 clones in the sample, roughly 76% are singletons; the top ten hold roughly 4.9%. Looked up from germline, CDR1 is MNHEY and CDR2 is SVGAGI. The CDR3 consists of 13 residues. Trimming shortened V by 8 bases and J by 4 bases, and 14 bases separated the two germline ends. The sample consisted of PBMCs. The chain uses TRBV6-5 and TRBJ2-5, with D possibly TRBD1 on 6 matching bases. The sequence was obtained from a woman aged 18-29 years in good health and CMV-seropositive. CDR3 residues: CASGVPGAETQYF. The CDR3 DNA reads as TGTGCCAGCGGGGTCCCAGGGGCAGAGACCCAGTACTTC.